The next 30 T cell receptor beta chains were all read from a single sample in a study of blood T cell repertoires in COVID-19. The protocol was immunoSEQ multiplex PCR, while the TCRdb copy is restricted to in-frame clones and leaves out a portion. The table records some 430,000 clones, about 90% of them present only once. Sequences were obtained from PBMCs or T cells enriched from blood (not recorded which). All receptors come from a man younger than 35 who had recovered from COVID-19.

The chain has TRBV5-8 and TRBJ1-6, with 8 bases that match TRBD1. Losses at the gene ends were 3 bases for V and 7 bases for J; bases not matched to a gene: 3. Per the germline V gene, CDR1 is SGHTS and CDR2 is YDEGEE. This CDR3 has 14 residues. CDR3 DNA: TGTGCCAGCAGCTCGGACAGGGTCAATTCACCCCTCCACTTT. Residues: CASSSDRVNSPLHF.

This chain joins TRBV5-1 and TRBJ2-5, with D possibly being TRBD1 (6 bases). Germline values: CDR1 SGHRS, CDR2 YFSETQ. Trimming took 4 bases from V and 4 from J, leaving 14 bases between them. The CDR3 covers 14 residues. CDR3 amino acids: CASSPTGSLETQYF. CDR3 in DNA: TGCGCCAGCAGCCCGACAGGATCCCTAGAGACCCAGTACTTC.

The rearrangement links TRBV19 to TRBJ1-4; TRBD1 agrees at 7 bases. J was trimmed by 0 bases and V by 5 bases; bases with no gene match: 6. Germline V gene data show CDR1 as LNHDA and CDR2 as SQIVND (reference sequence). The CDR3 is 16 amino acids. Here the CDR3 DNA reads TGTGCCAGTAGTGGACGACAGGGTGCAACTAATGAAAAACTGTTTTTT. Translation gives CASSGRQGATNEKLFF.

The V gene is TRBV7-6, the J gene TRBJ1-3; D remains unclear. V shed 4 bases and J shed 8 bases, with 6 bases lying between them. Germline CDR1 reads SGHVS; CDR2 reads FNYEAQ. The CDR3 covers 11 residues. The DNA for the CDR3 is TGTGCCAGCAGCTCCCGCGACACCATATATTTT. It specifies CASSSRDTIYF.

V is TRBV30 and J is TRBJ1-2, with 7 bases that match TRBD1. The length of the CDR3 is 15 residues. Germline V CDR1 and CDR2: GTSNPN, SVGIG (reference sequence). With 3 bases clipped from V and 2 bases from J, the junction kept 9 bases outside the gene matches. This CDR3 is CAWRHTGDGNYGYTF. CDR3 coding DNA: TGTGCCTGGAGACACACAGGGGATGGAAACTATGGCTACACCTTC.

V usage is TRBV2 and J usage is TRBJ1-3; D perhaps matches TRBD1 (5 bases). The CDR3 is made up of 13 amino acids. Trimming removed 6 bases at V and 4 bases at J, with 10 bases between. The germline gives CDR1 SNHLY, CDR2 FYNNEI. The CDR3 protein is CASRGGGGNTIYF. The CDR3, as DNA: TGTGCCAGCAGGGGGGGAGGCGGAAACACCATATATTTT.

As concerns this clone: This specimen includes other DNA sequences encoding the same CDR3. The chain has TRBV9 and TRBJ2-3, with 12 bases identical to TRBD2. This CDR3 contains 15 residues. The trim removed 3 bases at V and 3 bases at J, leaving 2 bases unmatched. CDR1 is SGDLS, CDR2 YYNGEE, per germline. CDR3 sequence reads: CASSETSGRTDTQYF. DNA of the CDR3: TGTGCCAGCAGCGAAACTAGCGGGAGGACAGATACGCAGTATTTT.

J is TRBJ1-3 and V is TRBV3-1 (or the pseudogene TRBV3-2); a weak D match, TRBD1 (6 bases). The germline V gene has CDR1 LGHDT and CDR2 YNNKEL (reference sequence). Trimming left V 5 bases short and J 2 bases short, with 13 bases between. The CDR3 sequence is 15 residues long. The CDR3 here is CASSSGHVAGNTIYF. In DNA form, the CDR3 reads TGTGCCAGCAGCTCGGGACACGTAGCTGGAAACACCATATATTTT.

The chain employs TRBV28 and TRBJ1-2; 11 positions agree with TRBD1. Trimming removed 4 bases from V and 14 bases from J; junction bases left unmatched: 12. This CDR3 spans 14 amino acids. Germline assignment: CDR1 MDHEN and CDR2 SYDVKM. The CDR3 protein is CASSWAAGQGDWTF. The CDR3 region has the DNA TGTGCCAGCAGTTGGGCCGCGGGACAGGGGGACTGGACCTTC.

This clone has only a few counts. Here the CDR3 DNA reads TGTGCCAGCAGCTCTAGAACGGGTGAGCAGTTCTTC. Amino acids: CASSSRTGEQFF. The chain employs TRBV5-6 and TRBJ2-1, with no clear D. V was clipped by 3 bases and J by 9 bases, with 10 bases between them. The germline gives CDR1 SGHDT, CDR2 YYEEEE. The CDR3 totals 12 residues.

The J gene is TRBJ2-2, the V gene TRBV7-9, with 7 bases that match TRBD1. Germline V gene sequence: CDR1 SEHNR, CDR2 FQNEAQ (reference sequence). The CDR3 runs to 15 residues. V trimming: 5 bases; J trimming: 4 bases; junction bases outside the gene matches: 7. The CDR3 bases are TGTGCCAGCAGCCACCAGGGGGAGACCACCGGGGAGCTGTTTTTT. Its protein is CASSHQGETTGELFF.

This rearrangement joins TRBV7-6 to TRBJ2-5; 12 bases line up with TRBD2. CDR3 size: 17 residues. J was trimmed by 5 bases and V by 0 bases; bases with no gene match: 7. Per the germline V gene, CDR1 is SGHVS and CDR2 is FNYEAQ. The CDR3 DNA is TGTGCCAGCAGCTTAGCGGTGCCTACTAGCGGGAGGGAGACCCAGTACTTC. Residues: CASSLAVPTSGRETQYF.

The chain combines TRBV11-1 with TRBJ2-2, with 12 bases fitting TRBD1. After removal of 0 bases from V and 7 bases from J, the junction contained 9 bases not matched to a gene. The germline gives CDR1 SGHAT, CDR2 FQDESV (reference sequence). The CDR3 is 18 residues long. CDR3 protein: CASSLASRGQGAGGELFF. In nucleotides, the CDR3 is TGTGCCAGCAGCTTAGCGTCTCGGGGACAGGGGGCCGGCGGGGAGCTGTTTTTT.

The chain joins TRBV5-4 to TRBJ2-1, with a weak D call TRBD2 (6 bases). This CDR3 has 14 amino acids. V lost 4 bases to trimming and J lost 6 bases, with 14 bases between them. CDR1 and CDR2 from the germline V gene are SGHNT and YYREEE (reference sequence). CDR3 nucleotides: TGTGCCAGCAGCCGGGGCGGGGACGGCAATGAGCAGTTCTTC. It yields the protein CASSRGGDGNEQFF.

This CDR3 reads CASSDETPSVGPPYEQYF. CDR3 nucleotides: TGTGCCAGCAGCGACGAAACCCCTAGCGTCGGGCCCCCCTACGAGCAGTACTTC. The gene calls are TRBV9 and TRBJ2-7, with D possibly matching TRBD2 (6 bases). Germline lookup yields CDR1 SGDLS and CDR2 YYNGEE. This CDR3 comprises 18 residues. The germline V and J ends were trimmed by 3 bases and 2 bases, with 24 bases remaining between them.

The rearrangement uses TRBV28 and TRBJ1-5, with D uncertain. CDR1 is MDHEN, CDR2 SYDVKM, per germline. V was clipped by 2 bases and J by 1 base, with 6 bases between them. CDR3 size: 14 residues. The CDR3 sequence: CASSLPTSNQPQHF. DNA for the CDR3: TGTGCCAGCAGTTTACCTACGAGCAATCAGCCCCAGCATTTT.

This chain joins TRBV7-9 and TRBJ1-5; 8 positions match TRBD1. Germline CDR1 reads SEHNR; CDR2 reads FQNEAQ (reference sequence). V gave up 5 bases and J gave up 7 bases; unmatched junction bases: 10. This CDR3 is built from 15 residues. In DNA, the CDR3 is TGTGCCAGCAGCGACGGACAGGGCCCGGGACAGCCCCAGCATTTT. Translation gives CASSDGQGPGQPQHF.

As DNA, the CDR3 is TGTGCCAGCACTTCGGGATCTCCGAACACTGAAGCTTTCTTT. Its protein product is CASTSGSPNTEAFF. The chain employs TRBV5-4 and TRBJ1-1; D remains unclear. Germline CDR1 and CDR2: SGHNT and YYREEE (reference sequence). The CDR3 runs to 14 residues. Trimming cost V 6 bases and J 1 base, with 13 bases left between them. Looking up the rest from reference TRBV5-4 and TRBJ1-1 gives the full variable domain: ETGVTQSPTHLIKTRGQQVTLRCSSQSGHNTVSWYQQALGQGPQFIFQYYREEENGRGNFPPRFSGLQFPNYSSELNVNALELDDSALYLCASTSGSPNTEAFFGQGTRLTVV.

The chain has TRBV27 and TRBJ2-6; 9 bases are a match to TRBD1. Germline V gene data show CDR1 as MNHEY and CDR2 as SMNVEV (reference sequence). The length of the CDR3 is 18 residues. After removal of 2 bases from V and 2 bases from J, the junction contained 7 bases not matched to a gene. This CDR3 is CASSLLGQGSPGANVLTF. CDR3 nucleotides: TGTGCCAGCAGTTTACTGGGACAGGGTTCCCCTGGGGCCAACGTCCTGACTTTC.

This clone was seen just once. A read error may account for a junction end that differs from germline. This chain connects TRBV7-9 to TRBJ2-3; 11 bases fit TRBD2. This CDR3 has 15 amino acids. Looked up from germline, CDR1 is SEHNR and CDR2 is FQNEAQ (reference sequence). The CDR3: CASSIASGGSDTQYF. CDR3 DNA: TGTGCCAGCAGCATAGCTAGCGGGGGGTCAGATACGCAGTATTTT.

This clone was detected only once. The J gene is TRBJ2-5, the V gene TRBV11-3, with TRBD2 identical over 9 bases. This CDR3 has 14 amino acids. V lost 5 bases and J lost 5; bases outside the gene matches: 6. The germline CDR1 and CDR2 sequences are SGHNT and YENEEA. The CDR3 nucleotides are TGTGCCAGCAGCCTTAGGACTAGCGTGGAGACCCAGTACTTC. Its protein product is CASSLRTSVETQYF.

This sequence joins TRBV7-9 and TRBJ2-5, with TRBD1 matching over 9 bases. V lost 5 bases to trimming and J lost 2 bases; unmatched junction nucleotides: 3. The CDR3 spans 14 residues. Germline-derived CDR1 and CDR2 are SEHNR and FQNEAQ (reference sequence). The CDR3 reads CASSRTGAQETQYF. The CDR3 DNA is TGTGCCAGCAGCCGGACAGGGGCACAAGAGACCCAGTACTTC.

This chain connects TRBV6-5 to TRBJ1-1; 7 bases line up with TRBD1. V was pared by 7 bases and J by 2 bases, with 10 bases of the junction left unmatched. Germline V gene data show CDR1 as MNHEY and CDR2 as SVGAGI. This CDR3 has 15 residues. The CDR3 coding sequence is TGTGCCAGCAAAAAGAGACAGGGCCTAAACACTGAAGCTTTCTTT. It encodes CASKKRQGLNTEAFF.

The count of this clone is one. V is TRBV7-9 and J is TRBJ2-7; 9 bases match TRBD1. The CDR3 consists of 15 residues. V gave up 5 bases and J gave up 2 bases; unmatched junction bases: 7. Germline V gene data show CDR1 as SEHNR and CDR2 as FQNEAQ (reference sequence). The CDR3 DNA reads TGTGCCAGCAGCCATAGACAGGGGGACACCTACGAGCAGTACTTC. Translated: CASSHRQGDTYEQYF.

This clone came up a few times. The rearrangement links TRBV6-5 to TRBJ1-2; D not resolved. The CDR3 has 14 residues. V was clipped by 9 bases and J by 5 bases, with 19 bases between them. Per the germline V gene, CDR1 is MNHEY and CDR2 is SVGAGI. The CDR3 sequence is CASWSLPTYYGYTF. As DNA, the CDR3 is TGTGCCAGTTGGTCCCTCCCAACTTATTATGGCTACACCTTC.

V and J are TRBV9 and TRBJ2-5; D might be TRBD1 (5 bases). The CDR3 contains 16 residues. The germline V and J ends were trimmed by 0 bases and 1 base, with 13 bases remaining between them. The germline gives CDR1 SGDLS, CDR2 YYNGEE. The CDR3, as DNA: TGTGCCAGCAGCGTAGCCATTGGGCAGGGCCAAGAGACCCAGTACTTC. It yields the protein CASSVAIGQGQETQYF.

DNA for the CDR3: TGTGCCAGCAGATCAACCGCCCAGGTTGCGGGAGCCGAGCAGTACTTC. It encodes CASRSTAQVAGAEQYF. V is TRBV3-1 (or the pseudogene TRBV3-2) and J is TRBJ2-7; 7 nucleotides match TRBD2. The germline V gene has CDR1 LGHDT and CDR2 YNNKEL (reference sequence). V was pared by 6 bases and J by 6 bases, with 17 bases of the junction left unmatched. The CDR3 runs 16 residues.

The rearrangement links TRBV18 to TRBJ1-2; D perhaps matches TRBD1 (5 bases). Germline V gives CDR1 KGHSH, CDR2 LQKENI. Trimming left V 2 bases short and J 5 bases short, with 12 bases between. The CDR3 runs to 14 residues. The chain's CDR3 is CASSPGTLGYGYTF. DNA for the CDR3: TGTGCCAGCTCACCAGGGACTTTAGGGTATGGCTACACCTTC.

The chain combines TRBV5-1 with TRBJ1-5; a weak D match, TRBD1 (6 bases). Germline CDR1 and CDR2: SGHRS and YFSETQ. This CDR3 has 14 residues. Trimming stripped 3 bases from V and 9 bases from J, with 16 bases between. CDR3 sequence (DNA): TGCGCCAGCAGCTCTGGACAGCCCGGTTGGCCCCAGCATTTT. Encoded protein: CASSSGQPGWPQHF.

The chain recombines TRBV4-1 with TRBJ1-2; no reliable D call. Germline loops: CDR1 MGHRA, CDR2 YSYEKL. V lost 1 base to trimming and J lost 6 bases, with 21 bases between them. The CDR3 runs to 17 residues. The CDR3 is CASSQVTGLPNTNGYTF. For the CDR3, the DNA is TGCGCCAGCAGCCAAGTGACTGGTCTCCCCAACACGAATGGCTACACCTTC.